The subject of this entry is one T cell receptor (beta chain). This sample is drawn from a study of blood T cell repertoires in COVID-19. About the research overall: The United States, Italy and Spain provided the acute and convalescent COVID-19 samples. T cells, B-cell-depleted T cells, or PBMCs supplied cDNA or gDNA.

CDR3 length: 13 residues. V was pared by 6 bases and J by 13 bases, with 4 bases of the junction left unmatched. The V gene's germline CDR1 is MNHEY and CDR2 SMNVEV (reference sequence). The assay was immunoSEQ multiplex PCR, and TCRdb's table has in-frame clones only and misses some. This table has under 250,000 clones, roughly four fifths appearing once. The chain recombines TRBV27 with TRBJ1-6; the match to TRBD1 covers 12 bases. This clonotype was sampled from a woman aged 70-85 years with acute or convalescent COVID-19. The sample was peripheral blood. The CDR3 region has the DNA TGTGCCAGCAGGCGGGACAGGGGGCTTCCCCTCCACTTT. Residues: CASRRDRGLPLHF.